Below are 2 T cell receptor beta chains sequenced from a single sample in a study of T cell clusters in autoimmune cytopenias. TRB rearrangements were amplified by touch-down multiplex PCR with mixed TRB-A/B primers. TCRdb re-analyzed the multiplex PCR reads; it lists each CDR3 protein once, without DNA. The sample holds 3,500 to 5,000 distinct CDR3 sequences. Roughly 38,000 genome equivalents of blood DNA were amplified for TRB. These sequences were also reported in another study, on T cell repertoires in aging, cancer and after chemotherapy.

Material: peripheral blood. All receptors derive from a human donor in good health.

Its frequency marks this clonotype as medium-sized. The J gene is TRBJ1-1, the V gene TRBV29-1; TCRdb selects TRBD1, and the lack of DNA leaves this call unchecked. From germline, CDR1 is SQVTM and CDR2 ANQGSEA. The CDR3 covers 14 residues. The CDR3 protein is CSVGGGDKGTEAFF.

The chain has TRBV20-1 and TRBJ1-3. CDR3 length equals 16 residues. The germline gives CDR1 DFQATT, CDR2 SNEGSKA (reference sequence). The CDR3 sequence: CSALPRGWYSGNTIYF.